This entry concerns a single TCR beta chain. Its target is unknown. The sample originates from a study of OX40 agonist ivuxolimab in advanced cancers. Turning to the study itself: Patients were infused with ivuxolimab every 2 weeks at 0.01 to 10 mg/kg. Study-wide results and caveats: Clonal expansion by week 6 occurred in CD4+ and CD8+ blood T cells (at 0.1 to 3.0 mg/kg). The authors did not determine the antigen specificity of the expanded peripheral T cells.

Produced via immunoSEQ multiplex PCR; TCRdb's table is partial and in-frame only. Here the sample spans 80,000 to 100,000 clones, roughly 85% being singletons. Patients who had autoimmune disease history or got systemic immunosuppression were left out. The V gene's germline CDR1 is SGHKS and CDR2 YYEKEE (reference sequence). This CDR3 contains 12 residues. The V end lost 4 bases, the J end lost 6 bases, and 11 bases lay between the germline ends. The genes are TRBV5-5 and TRBJ2-7; D is uncertain. The TCR comes from an adult with an advanced solid tumor such as melanoma, head and neck, liver or kidney cancer. This material consisted of CD4+ or CD8+ T cells sorted from blood, taken in a trial of the OX40 agonist ivuxolimab. The CDR3 coding sequence is TGTGCCAGCAGCCAATTATCGGGCGAGCAGTACTTC. Translated: CASSQLSGEQYF.